This T cell receptor beta chain derives from a study of glioma-infiltrating T cells. The study's findings and limits: Tissue and blood shared very few CDR3 sequences.

Ten or more counts support this clonotype. Its antigen is not identified. The iRepertoire nested amplicon-rescue multiplex PCR amplified TCR alpha and beta CDR3s from RNA. TCRdb used MiXCR to reprocess the multiplex PCR reads, holding one entry per CDR3 protein. The sample carries about 200,000 distinct CDR3 sequences, 30% to 40% recorded once. This TCR came from a human donor with low-grade glioma or glioblastoma, undergoing nonglioma brain surgery, or in good health (not recorded which). Sample: glioma tissue, nonneoplastic brain tissue, or PBMCs (not recorded which).

The CDR3 loop is CATRGLGEKLFF. CDR3 coding DNA: TGTGCCACCAGGGGGCTCGGTGAAAAACTGTTTTTT. The chain links TRBV28 to TRBJ1-4, with 8 bases aligning to TRBD1. The CDR3 has 12 amino acids. Germline CDR1 and CDR2: MDHEN and SYDVKM. V lost 10 bases to trimming and J lost 7 bases; unmatched junction nucleotides: 5.